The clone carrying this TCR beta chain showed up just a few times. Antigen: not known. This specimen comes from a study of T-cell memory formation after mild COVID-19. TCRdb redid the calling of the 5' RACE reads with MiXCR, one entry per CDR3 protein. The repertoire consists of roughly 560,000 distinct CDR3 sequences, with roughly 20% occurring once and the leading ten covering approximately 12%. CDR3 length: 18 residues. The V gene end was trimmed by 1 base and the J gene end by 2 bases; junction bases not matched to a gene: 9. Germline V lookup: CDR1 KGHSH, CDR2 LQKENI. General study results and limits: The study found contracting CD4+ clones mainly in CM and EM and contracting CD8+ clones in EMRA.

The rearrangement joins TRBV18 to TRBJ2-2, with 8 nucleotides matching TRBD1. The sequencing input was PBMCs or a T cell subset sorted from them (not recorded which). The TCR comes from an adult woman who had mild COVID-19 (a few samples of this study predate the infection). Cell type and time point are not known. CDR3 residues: CASSPLMATGANTGELFF. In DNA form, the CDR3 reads TGTGCCAGCTCACCACTAATGGCGACAGGGGCTAACACCGGGGAGCTGTTTTTT. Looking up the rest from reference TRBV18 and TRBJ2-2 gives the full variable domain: NAGVMQNPRHLVRRRGQEARLRCSPMKGHSHVYWYRQLPEEGLKFMVYLQKENIIDESGMPKERFSAEFPKEGPSILRIQQVVRGDSAAYFCASSPLMATGANTGELFFGEGSRLTVL.